Shown below are 19 T cell receptor beta chains from a single sample sequenced in a study of T cells in women clearing cervical HPV infection. The data were produced by immunoSEQ multiplex PCR, yet TCRdb's version contains in-frame clones alone and is incomplete. Recorded for this sample: about 30,000 clones. Sequencing was performed on blood buffy coat. Receptor source: a woman between 18 and 70 years old with a cervical HPV16 infection that either progressed to CIN3+ or cleared (not recorded which).

Comments on this clone: Coverage ceases 3 residues before the CDR3 finishes, and the germline J gene fills in the end. The rearrangement links TRBV13 to TRBJ1-1, with D maybe TRBD1 (6 bases). This CDR3 is built from 14 residues. Trimming shortened V by 0 bases and J by 1 base, and 6 bases separated the two germline ends. Germline CDR1 reads PRHDT; CDR2 reads FYEKMQ (reference sequence). The CDR3 DNA, read in part, is TGTGCCAGCAGCTTAGGGGACAGGAACACTGAA. This codes for CASSLGDRNTE. The whole CDR3 protein is CASSLGDRNTEAFF.

With respect to this clone: From the germline J gene comes the end of the CDR3, since the read stops 3 residues before it. The V call is TRBV10-1, the J call TRBJ1-6; maybe TRBD1 (5 bases). Germline lookup yields CDR1 WNHNN and CDR2 SYGVQD (reference sequence). Trimming cost V 7 bases and J 10 bases, with 23 bases left between them. This CDR3 is 16 amino acids long. The chain's CDR3 is CASTSIRGTGRSPLHF. The part of the CDR3 DNA that was read is TGCGCCAGCACTTCCATTAGGGGAACAGGACGATCACCC.

The CDR3 reads CASSEQGFSYEQYF. Partial CDR3 DNA: TGCGCCAGCAGTGAACAGGGATTCTCCTACGAG. The chain carries TRBV10-2 and TRBJ2-7; the D gene is possibly TRBD1 (6 bases). The CDR3 goes on 3 residues after the read ends, and that part is filled in from the germline J gene. Germline V gives CDR1 WSHSY, CDR2 SAAADI. The length of the CDR3 is 14 residues. V lost 3 bases to trimming and J lost 0 bases, with 9 bases between them.

About this clone: The read ends 3 residues early relative to the CDR3; the germline J gene fills the gap. V usage is TRBV20-1 and J usage is TRBJ2-7, with TRBD2 as a possible D gene (5 bases). CDR3 length: 14 amino acids. V was cut by 3 bases and J by 3 bases, with 15 bases left in between. Germline CDR1 and CDR2: DFQATT and SNEGSKA (reference sequence). CDR3: CSASGFTRDYEQYF. Partial CDR3 DNA: TGCAGTGCTAGTGGTTTTACTAGGGACTACGAG.

Concerning this clone itself: The observed sequence ends 3 residues before the CDR3 terminus, with the missing tail filled in from the germline J gene. The chain employs TRBV6-7 and TRBJ1-1; D is perhaps TRBD1 (5 bases). TRBV6-7 is marked as an open reading frame, function uncertain. This CDR3 comprises 16 residues. The CDR3 protein is CASRGASWYRQETAFF. Incomplete CDR3 DNA: TGTGCCAGCAGAGGGGCGTCGTGGTATCGGCAAGAGACC.

Notes on this clone: Read coverage stops 3 residues before the CDR3 terminus; the germline J gene supplies the remainder. The chain carries TRBV19 and TRBJ1-2, with D perhaps TRBD1 (6 bases). Germline CDR1 LNHDA, CDR2 SQIVND (reference sequence). The CDR3 extends over 11 amino acids. The V and J ends lost 7 bases and 4 bases respectively, with 7 bases between them. The DNA read from the CDR3 is TGTGCCAGTACAGGGGCCTATGGC. Protein sequence: CASTGAYG. The CDR3 in full is CASTGAYGYTF. The whole variable domain, filled in from reference TRBV19 and TRBJ1-2, reads DGGITQSPKYLFRKEGQNVTLSCEQNLNHDAMYWYRQDPGQGLRLIYYSQIVNDFQKGDIAEGYSVSREKKESFPLTVTSAQKNPTAFYLCASTGAYGYTFGSGTRLTVV.

The CDR3 bases that were read are TGTGCCAGCAGCTTCCGACAGCCCAATCAGCCC. Protein sequence: CASSFRQPNQP. The CDR3 reads in full as CASSFRQPNQPQHF. The chain carries TRBV11-3 and TRBJ1-5, with a weak D call TRBD1 (5 bases). The read terminates 3 residues before the CDR3 end, so the remaining end is supplied by the germline J gene. Germline CDR1 reads SGHNT; CDR2 reads YENEEA. The CDR3 spans 14 residues. V was trimmed by 3 bases and J by 3 bases, leaving 9 bases between them.

Regarding this clone: The CDR3 is cut off 3 residues early in the read; its end comes from the germline J gene. The V gene is TRBV5-1, the J gene TRBJ1-4; weak D call: TRBD1 (5 bases). Trimming took off 4 bases at V and 5 bases at J, with 12 bases between the two ends. The CDR3 sequence is 14 residues long. Germline V gene sequence: CDR1 SGHRS, CDR2 YFSETQ. This CDR3 is CASSPGLLNEKLFF. CDR3 DNA, as far as it was read: TGCGCCAGCAGCCCGGGACTGTTGAATGAAAAA.

As to this clone: The CDR3 extends 3 residues past the end of the read, so its final part is completed from the germline J gene. The chain combines TRBV13 with TRBJ2-1, with D perhaps TRBD1 (6 bases). Between the trimmed V and J ends, which lost 6 bases and 8 bases, there was a span of 17 bases. The CDR3 spans 14 residues. From germline, CDR1 is PRHDT and CDR2 FYEKMQ (reference sequence). CDR3 amino acids: CASSPDSKNDEQFF. Partial CDR3 DNA: TGTGCCAGCAGTCCGGACAGTAAAAACGATGAG.

Remarks on this clone: The read comes to an end 3 residues before the CDR3 does, leaving the germline J gene to fill in the end. This chain links TRBV2 with TRBJ2-7, with 9 positions matching TRBD2. The V gene end was trimmed by 7 bases and the J gene end by 3 bases; junction bases not matched to a gene: 13. There are 16 residues in the CDR3. Germline lookup yields CDR1 SNHLY and CDR2 FYNNEI. The CDR3 spells CASKTGPSSGDYEQYF. Partial CDR3 DNA: TGTGCCAGCAAAACCGGACCCTCTAGCGGGGACTACGAG.

A remark on this clone: The read falls 3 residues short of the CDR3 end, and the missing part is taken from the germline J gene. The rearrangement links TRBV2 to TRBJ2-1, with 11 positions matching TRBD1. Germline assignment: CDR1 SNHLY and CDR2 FYNNEI. The CDR3 has 14 amino acids. V lost 6 bases and J lost 6; bases outside the gene matches: 4. CDR3 sequence: CASRSGTGGNEQFF. The sequenced CDR3 bases are TGTGCCAGCAGGTCCGGGACAGGGGGCAATGAG.

In the case of this clone: The sequence runs out 3 residues before the end of the CDR3; the remainder is reconstructed from the germline J gene. The chain is built from TRBV6-4 and TRBJ1-6, with no clear D. CDR1 and CDR2 (germline): MRHNA, SNTAGT. There are 14 residues in the CDR3. V gave up 3 bases and J gave up 8 bases, with 11 bases separating them. The CDR3 bases that were read are TGTGCCAGCAGTGAAGGCAGGCCTGATTCACCC. Translated, it gives CASSEGRPDSP. The whole CDR3 is CASSEGRPDSPLHF.

As for this clone: The read ends 3 residues shy of where the CDR3 ends; the end is completed using the germline J gene. V and J are TRBV7-3 and TRBJ2-3; 12 nucleotides line up with TRBD2. Germline V gives CDR1 SGHTA, CDR2 FQGTGA. With 6 bases clipped from V and 8 bases from J, the junction kept 15 bases outside the gene matches. The CDR3 covers 17 residues. CDR3 region: CASSLGLAGTKGGTQYF. Incomplete CDR3 DNA: TGTGCCAGCAGTCTTGGACTAGCGGGGACTAAAGGGGGTACG.

As for this clone: The sequence runs out 3 residues before the end of the CDR3; the remainder is reconstructed from the germline J gene. The chain links TRBV7-7 to TRBJ2-2; perhaps TRBD1 as D (5 bases). Germline values: CDR1 SSHAT, CDR2 FNYEAQ (reference sequence). The CDR3 has 13 residues. The ends were cut back, 4 bases at V and 7 bases at J, with 10 bases in the middle. The CDR3 is CASSSTASGELFF. CDR3 bases read: TGTGCCAGCAGCTCGACAGCCAGCGGGGAG.

As regards this clone: From the germline J gene comes the end of the CDR3, since the read stops 3 residues before it. This chain uses TRBV11-2 with TRBJ1-4; D not resolved. This CDR3 region has 15 residues. The germline V gene encodes CDR1 SGHAT and CDR2 FQNNGV. V was trimmed by 7 bases and J by 0 bases, leaving 12 bases between them. The CDR3 region is CASTLSAPTNEKLFF. Incomplete CDR3 DNA: TGTGCCAGCACCCTAAGCGCACCAACTAATGAAAAA.

The DNA read from the CDR3 is TGTGCCAGCAGTTACTCGACCCGGGGTCCTCCAATCGGC. Translating gives CASSYSTRGPPIG. The whole CDR3 sequence reads CASSYSTRGPPIGYTF. The chain employs TRBV6-7 and TRBJ1-2; D is uncertain. The read terminates 3 residues before the CDR3 end, so the remaining end is supplied by the germline J gene. TRBV6-7 is classed as an ORF, of uncertain function. The CDR3 loop spans 16 amino acids.

Turning to this clone: The CDR3 extends 3 residues past the end of the read, so its final part is completed from the germline J gene. The chain couples TRBV7-6 to TRBJ2-5; possibly TRBD1 for D (5 bases). Germline loops: CDR1 SGHVS, CDR2 FNYEAQ. V gave up 6 bases and J gave up 3 bases, with 11 bases separating them. The CDR3 spans 13 residues. Partial CDR3 DNA: TGTGCCAGCAGACAGGACCCTAAAGAGACC. Amino acids: CASRQDPKET. The CDR3 in its entirety is CASRQDPKETQYF.

On this clone itself: The read ends 3 residues before the CDR3 terminus; that terminus is restored from the germline J gene. This sequence joins TRBV2 and TRBJ2-7; 7 nucleotides agree with TRBD1. CDR3 length: 13 amino acids. Losses at the gene ends were 6 bases for V and 3 bases for J; bases not matched to a gene: 5. Germline V lookup: CDR1 SNHLY, CDR2 FYNNEI. CDR3 bases read: TGTGCCAGCAGAGGGGACAGATTCTACGAG. Amino acids: CASRGDRFYE. The full CDR3 protein is CASRGDRFYEQYF.

Frequency places this clone as medium-sized. Read coverage stops 3 residues before the CDR3 terminus; the germline J gene supplies the remainder. The genes are TRBV6-1 and TRBJ1-1; D might be TRBD1 (5 bases). The CDR3 spans 11 residues. CDR1 and CDR2 (germline): MNHNS, SASEGT. CDR3 bases read: TGTGCCAGCAGTGAAAGGGGCGAA. Translated: CASSERGE. The whole CDR3 is CASSERGEAFF.